Below are 19 T cell receptor beta chains sequenced from a single sample in a study of blood T cell repertoires in COVID-19 (dated by TCRdb to about 2020). Receptors were amplified or captured by the immunoSEQ multiplex PCR assay. Imported from immuneACCESS, the table was reduced by TCRdb to in-frame sequences with V and J called. These copies leave out some clones; in studies compared against another copy, an unresolved V gene accounts for under half, and the cause of the remainder is not known. In all, the sample holds 85,000 to 110,000 clones, and approximately 88% of those were seen once. Around 3.7% of the sample is taken by the ten largest. Sequencing was done on a sample of peripheral blood. All receptors come from an older woman with acute or convalescent COVID-19.

This clone was detected only a few times. The DNA for the CDR3 is TGTGCCAGCTGGGGTCCTGGGACAGGGCGGACTGAAGCTTTCTTT. Translation gives CASWGPGTGRTEAFF. The rearrangement uses TRBV5-8 and TRBJ1-1; 9 nucleotides agree with TRBD1. Trimming cost V 7 bases and J 5 bases; bases outside gene matches: 12. Per the germline V gene, CDR1 is SGHTS and CDR2 is YDEGEE. The CDR3 runs to 15 residues.

The chain links TRBV11-1 to TRBJ2-2; 7 nucleotides align to TRBD1. V lost 8 bases and J lost 6; bases outside the gene matches: 6. This CDR3 region has 13 residues. Looked up from germline, CDR1 is SGHAT and CDR2 is FQDESV (reference sequence). The CDR3 region is CASGPQGAGELFF. In nucleotides, the CDR3 is TGTGCCAGCGGACCTCAGGGGGCCGGGGAGCTGTTTTTT.

The rearrangement links TRBV3-1 (or the pseudogene TRBV3-2) to TRBJ1-2; tentative D call: TRBD1 (6 bases). The CDR3 length is 17 residues. Germline CDR1 is LGHDT and CDR2 is YNNKEL (reference sequence). V lost 4 bases, J lost 2 bases, and 20 bases lay in between. Written as DNA, the CDR3 is TGTGCCAGCAGCCCCACCCAAGGAACAGGGAACAACTATGGCTACACCTTC. As protein: CASSPTQGTGNNYGYTF.

This sequence joins TRBV11-2 and TRBJ2-7; D is possibly TRBD1 (7 bases). The germline gives CDR1 SGHAT, CDR2 FQNNGV. V was trimmed by 5 bases and J by 6 bases, leaving 14 bases between them. The CDR3 totals 13 residues. The CDR3 loop reads CASSPGGLGEQYF. The DNA for the CDR3 is TGTGCCAGCAGCCCAGGGGGGCTAGGCGAGCAGTACTTC.

This rearrangement joins TRBV3-1 (or the pseudogene TRBV3-2) to TRBJ1-2; a weak D match, TRBD1 (5 bases). The CDR3 extends over 12 amino acids. Looked up from germline, CDR1 is LGHDT and CDR2 is YNNKEL (reference sequence). Trimming left V 4 bases short and J 7 bases short, with 10 bases between. The CDR3 coding sequence is TGTGCCAGCAGCCCCGGGGGGGGTGGCTACACCTTC. Protein product: CASSPGGGGYTF.

This chain joins TRBV9 and TRBJ1-3; TRBD1 aligns across 10 bases. V was pared by 4 bases and J by 3 bases, with 4 bases of the junction left unmatched. Germline CDR1 and CDR2: SGDLS and YYNGEE. The CDR3 is 15 amino acids. Written as DNA, the CDR3 is TGTGCCAGCAGCCTCGGACAGGGGGTTGGAAACACCATATATTTT. It yields the protein CASSLGQGVGNTIYF.

The chain recombines TRBV18 with TRBJ1-5, with D maybe TRBD1 (5 bases). The CDR3 runs to 17 residues. Looked up from germline, CDR1 is KGHSH and CDR2 is LQKENI. V was clipped by 6 bases and J by 2 bases, with 20 bases between them. The CDR3 is CASSTTTGGFGNQPQHF. As DNA, the CDR3 is TGTGCCAGCTCCACCACCACAGGCGGTTTCGGCAATCAGCCCCAGCATTTT.

The chain employs TRBV5-8 and TRBJ1-1; D call uncertain. The germline V gene encodes CDR1 SGHTS and CDR2 YDEGEE. V lost 1 base, J lost 11 bases, and 15 bases lay in between. The CDR3 is 13 amino acids. The CDR3 DNA reads TGTGCCAGCAGCTTGAGGCAGCGAGGCGGGGCTTTCTTT. Protein product: CASSLRQRGGAFF.

This chain links TRBV6-2 or TRBV6-3 with TRBJ2-7, with D possibly TRBD2 on 6 matching bases. The CDR3 extends over 18 amino acids. The germline V gene encodes CDR1 MNHEY and CDR2 SVGEGT. Trimming took off 5 bases at V and 0 bases at J, with 23 bases between the two ends. This CDR3 reads CASSAGGPNQVRSYEQYF. CDR3 DNA: TGTGCCAGCAGTGCCGGGGGACCGAACCAAGTACGCTCCTACGAGCAGTACTTC.

V usage is TRBV19 and J usage is TRBJ2-7, with TRBD2 as a possible D gene (5 bases). The CDR3 sequence is 13 residues long. Germline loops: CDR1 LNHDA, CDR2 SQIVND (reference sequence). V was shortened by 9 bases and J by 1 base, with 13 bases between the two germline ends. In DNA, the CDR3 is TGTGCCAGCAAGGATCGGGAATCCTACGAGCAGTACTTC. This encodes CASKDRESYEQYF.

The rearrangement joins TRBV11-2 to TRBJ1-1; D ambiguous. Germline assignment: CDR1 SGHAT and CDR2 FQNNGV. There are 13 residues in the CDR3. Trimming pared 3 bases from V and 4 bases from J, leaving 9 bases between. The CDR3 region is CASSFDPGTEAFF. Here the CDR3 DNA reads TGTGCCAGCAGCTTTGACCCGGGCACTGAAGCTTTCTTT.

The rearrangement joins TRBV19 to TRBJ2-2; weak D call: TRBD2 (7 bases). The CDR3 is 15 amino acids. Germline CDR1 LNHDA, CDR2 SQIVND (reference sequence). Trimming pared 7 bases from V and 4 bases from J, leaving 16 bases between. This CDR3 reads CASKGGGGGTGELFF. The CDR3 DNA follows: TGTGCCAGTAAAGGTGGAGGGGGGGGCACCGGGGAGCTGTTTTTT.

The chain is built from TRBV5-6 and TRBJ2-7; D perhaps matches TRBD2 (6 bases). CDR3 length: 16 amino acids. The germline gives CDR1 SGHDT, CDR2 YYEEEE. The V and J ends lost 2 bases and 7 bases respectively, with 22 bases between them. CDR3 sequence reads: CASSLRTGVNTYEQYV. DNA for the CDR3: TGTGCCAGCAGCTTAAGGACGGGGGTCAATACGTATGAGCAGTACGTC.

J is TRBJ2-7 and V is TRBV28; a weak D match, TRBD2 (5 bases). The ends were cut back, 5 bases at V and 6 bases at J, with 17 bases in the middle. Germline V CDR1 and CDR2: MDHEN, SYDVKM. The CDR3 extends over 14 amino acids. CDR3 in amino acids: CASSPSSSQAEQYF. DNA of the CDR3: TGTGCCAGCAGTCCCTCTAGCTCTCAGGCCGAGCAGTACTTC.

This chain links TRBV15 with TRBJ1-1; D unclear. CDR3 length: 13 amino acids. Trimming took off 0 bases at V and 6 bases at J, with 8 bases between the two ends. CDR1 is LNHNV and CDR2 is YYDKDF in the germline V gene (reference sequence). The DNA of the CDR3 is TGTGCCACCAGCAGAGAAGTGGGCCCTGAAGCTTTCTTT. Translating gives CATSREVGPEAFF.

This chain's CDR3 is CASSESVYGYTF. In DNA, the CDR3 is TGTGCCAGCAGTGAGTCCGTTTATGGCTACACCTTC. This chain uses TRBV6-1 with TRBJ1-2; D not resolved. Germline lookup yields CDR1 MNHNS and CDR2 SASEGT. The CDR3 contains 12 residues. V was clipped by 3 bases and J by 5 bases, with 7 bases between them.

The chain employs TRBV28 and TRBJ1-1, with D perhaps TRBD1 (5 bases). Germline V gives CDR1 MDHEN, CDR2 SYDVKM. Trimming stripped 3 bases from V and 3 bases from J, with 8 bases between. The CDR3 length is 13 residues. DNA of the CDR3: TGTGCCAGCAGTTTGGGGGGGGACACTGAAGCTTTCTTT. Its protein is CASSLGGDTEAFF.

The table lists this clone with a count of one. The chain is built from TRBV7-3 and TRBJ1-2; 8 nucleotides align to TRBD1. The germline V gene has CDR1 SGHTA and CDR2 FQGTGA. The CDR3 consists of 14 residues. V gave up 2 bases and J gave up 1 base; unmatched junction bases: 0. CDR3 in amino acids: CASSLDRGNYGYTF. CDR3 bases: TGTGCCAGCAGCTTAGACAGGGGTAACTATGGCTACACCTTC.

This clone was counted between two and nine times. The chain recombines TRBV5-8 with TRBJ2-3; 8 bases are shared with TRBD2. CDR1 is SGHTS and CDR2 is YDEGEE in the germline V gene. The CDR3 loop spans 15 amino acids. J lost 0 bases, V lost 4 bases, and 4 bases had no gene match. The chain's CDR3 is CASSRTSLSTDTQYF. The CDR3 bases are TGTGCCAGCAGCCGGACTAGCCTTAGCACAGATACGCAGTATTTT.